Shown below are 8 T cell receptor beta chains from a single sample sequenced in a study of CD4 T cells in relation to SARS-CoV-2 and coronaviruses (dated by TCRdb to the early 2020s). The antigens of these receptors remain unknown. Libraries were prepared through the immunoSEQ multiplex PCR assay. TCRdb obtained this table from immuneACCESS and retained in-frame rearrangements with V and J assigned. These tables miss some clones; where compared with another copy, unresolved V genes account for less than half of the shortfall, and the remainder is unexplained. In this sample the table shows about 28,000 clones, roughly 69% of which occur a single time. The ten largest clones take up under 30% of the sample. CD4+ T cells from unexposed donors were collected before the COVID-19 pandemic (2011-2018). Following 10 days of culture, the EasySep CD4+ T cell isolation kit was used to isolate CD4+ T cells.

What was sequenced was CD4+ T cells from PBMCs, cultured in vitro. The source is a human donor in good health.

This sequence joins TRBV7-2 and TRBJ1-5; D is ambiguous. V was shortened by 1 base and J by 1 base, with 8 bases between the two germline ends. This CDR3 comprises 15 residues. The germline CDR1 and CDR2 sequences are SGHTA and FQGNSA. CDR3 protein: CASSLVESSNQPQHF. CDR3 coding DNA: TGTGCCAGCAGCTTAGTGGAGAGCAGCAATCAGCCCCAGCATTTT.

There are a few counts of this clone. The V call is TRBV7-9, the J call TRBJ1-2; 11 bases are shared with TRBD1. Germline V CDR1 and CDR2: SEHNR, FQNEAQ (reference sequence). Germline trimming cut 4 bases from V and 4 bases from J; bases unmatched to any gene: 5. CDR3 length equals 15 residues. CDR3 amino acids: CASSSGQGAGYGYTF. The CDR3 region has the DNA TGTGCCAGCAGCTCAGGACAGGGGGCTGGCTATGGCTACACCTTC.

The chain recombines TRBV2 with TRBJ2-7; D is ambiguous. CDR1 is SNHLY and CDR2 is FYNNEI in the germline V gene. Trimming removed 5 bases at V and 0 bases at J, with 5 bases between. The CDR3 is made up of 12 amino acids. The CDR3 nucleotides are TGTGCCAGCAGTTCAACCTCCTACGAGCAGTACTTC. Amino acid sequence: CASSSTSYEQYF. The full variable domain, its missing parts supplied by reference TRBV2 and TRBJ2-7, is EPEVTQTPSHQVTQMGQEVILRCVPISNHLYFYWYRQILGQKVEFLVSFYNNEISEKSEIFDDQFSVERPDGSNFTLKIRSTKLEDSAMYFCASSSTSYEQYFGPGTRLTVT.

The chain uses TRBV18 and TRBJ2-3, with 8 bases matching TRBD2. CDR3 length: 14 residues. Looked up from germline, CDR1 is KGHSH and CDR2 is LQKENI. V was clipped by 3 bases and J by 6 bases; unmatched bases: 5. The CDR3 here is CASSPGGAMDTQYF. The CDR3 nucleotides are TGTGCCAGCTCACCCGGGGGGGCGATGGATACGCAGTATTTT.

V gene TRBV9 combines with J gene TRBJ2-5; 10 nucleotides align to TRBD2. V trimming: 4 bases; J trimming: 2 bases; junction bases outside the gene matches: 2. Looked up from germline, CDR1 is SGDLS and CDR2 is YYNGEE. There are 14 residues in the CDR3. The DNA for the CDR3 is TGTGCCAGCAGCTTTAGCGGGGGGCAAGAGACCCAGTACTTC. It translates to CASSFSGGQETQYF.

The chain couples TRBV4-3 to TRBJ2-7, with 8 bases that match TRBD2. Trimming cost V 0 bases and J 4 bases; bases outside gene matches: 5. CDR1 and CDR2 from the germline V gene are LGHNA and YSLEER. This CDR3 contains 15 residues. CDR3 in amino acids: CASSQDGGVGYEQYF. CDR3 coding DNA: TGCGCCAGCAGCCAAGACGGGGGGGTGGGTTACGAGCAGTACTTC.

This clone was seen a single time. This chain connects TRBV2 to TRBJ2-7; unclear D gene. Germline values: CDR1 SNHLY, CDR2 FYNNEI. CDR3 length: 12 amino acids. Deletions cut 2 bases from V and 4 bases from J, with 6 bases between. The CDR3: CASSELLYEQYF. The CDR3 coding sequence is TGTGCCAGCAGTGAATTACTATACGAGCAGTACTTC.

The chain links TRBV12-3 or TRBV12-4 to TRBJ1-5, with unresolved D. The length of the CDR3 is 13 residues. With 3 bases removed from V and 5 bases from J, the gap between germline ends came to 8 bases. CDR3 protein: CASSFSAHQPQHF. Written as DNA, the CDR3 is TGTGCCAGCAGTTTTAGCGCCCATCAGCCCCAGCATTTT.